The subject of this entry is one T cell receptor beta chain. The data stem from a study of T cell changes during pregnancy in multiple sclerosis. Trimming stripped 4 bases from V and 2 bases from J, with 16 bases between. The germline CDR1 and CDR2 sequences are SGHRS and YFSETQ. This CDR3 is built from 15 residues. Only in-frame clones appear in the TCRdb table, and some are missing; sequencing was by immunoSEQ multiplex PCR. The profile shows nearly 70,000 clones, about 90% of them singletons. Sample: peripheral blood, taken in the second trimester of pregnancy. The receptor was derived from a female donor in good health, enrolled as a control in a pregnancy study. V and J are TRBV5-1 and TRBJ2-7; D perhaps matches TRBD2 (5 bases). The CDR3: CASSSLGLPTYEQYF. The CDR3 bases are TGCGCCAGCAGCAGTCTCGGACTCCCTACCTACGAGCAGTACTTC.